The 16 T cell receptor beta chains listed next were all sequenced from one sample in a study of blood T cell repertoires in COVID-19. Method: immunoSEQ multiplex PCR; TCRdb's copy keeps in-frame clones and lacks some. Here the sample spans about 160,000 clones, approximately 80% being singletons. Sample: peripheral blood. The receptor set was obtained from a man aged 55 to 69 with acute or convalescent COVID-19.

The chain employs TRBV19 and TRBJ2-7; 7 nucleotides align to TRBD2. The CDR3 covers 15 residues. Germline values: CDR1 LNHDA, CDR2 SQIVND (reference sequence). V lost 1 base, J lost 3 bases, and 6 bases stayed unmatched. CDR3 sequence reads: CASSIGGTGGYEQYF. The CDR3 bases are TGTGCCAGTAGTATAGGTGGCACGGGGGGCTACGAGCAGTACTTC.

The chain couples TRBV12-3 or TRBV12-4 to TRBJ2-1, with 10 bases matching TRBD1. The CDR3 has 13 amino acids. J was trimmed by 10 bases and V by 5 bases; bases with no gene match: 5. The CDR3 bases are TGTGCCAGCAGTCCAGGGACAGGGGAAGAGCAGTTCTTC. The encoded protein is CASSPGTGEEQFF.

The table lists this clone with a few counts. The chain employs TRBV5-1 and TRBJ2-7; D perhaps matches TRBD1 (5 bases). V lost 5 bases, J lost 9 bases, and 18 bases lay in between. This CDR3 contains 13 residues. CDR1 and CDR2 from the germline V gene are SGHRS and YFSETQ. CDR3 amino acids: CASRPTGASWQYF. CDR3 bases: TGCGCCAGCAGACCTACAGGAGCCTCTTGGCAGTACTTC.

The CDR3 spells CASSLGGTAIYEQYF. The CDR3, as DNA: TGTGCCAGCAGCTTAGGGGGGACAGCTATCTACGAGCAGTACTTC. V usage is TRBV7-8 and J usage is TRBJ2-7; TRBD1 aligns across 7 bases. The CDR3 contains 15 residues. After removal of 1 base from V and 3 bases from J, the junction contained 6 bases not matched to a gene. The V gene's germline CDR1 is SGHVS and CDR2 FQNEAQ.

The gene calls are TRBV7-2 and TRBJ2-3; D is unresolved. Germline CDR1 is SGHTA and CDR2 is FQGNSA. CDR3 length: 13 amino acids. V lost 4 bases to trimming and J lost 4 bases, with 9 bases between them. The CDR3 nucleotides read TGTGCCAGCAGCTCCGGTATTGCAGATACGCAGTATTTT. It is translated as CASSSGIADTQYF.

The V call is TRBV27, the J call TRBJ2-6; D not resolved. CDR3 size: 15 residues. Germline CDR1 reads MNHEY; CDR2 reads SMNVEV (reference sequence). V dropped 5 bases and J dropped 6 bases, with 14 bases sitting between them. The CDR3 sequence: CASSPTYNSANVLTF. In DNA form, the CDR3 reads TGTGCCAGCAGTCCCACTTATAACTCGGCCAACGTCCTGACTTTC.

The rearrangement joins TRBV11-2 to TRBJ1-1; D unclear. V was pared by 2 bases and J by 5 bases, with 12 bases between. The CDR3 loop spans 14 amino acids. Germline V gives CDR1 SGHAT, CDR2 FQNNGV. The CDR3 DNA sequence: TGTGCCAGCAGCTTATTGTCCCAGGCGACTGAAGCTTTCTTT. Protein: CASSLLSQATEAFF.

This sequence joins TRBV21-1 and TRBJ1-1; the table's D call, TRBD1, was not checked against the DNA. TRBV21-1 is flagged as a pseudogene. The CDR3 is 18 amino acids. The CDR3 region is CASSTLRTGLSRNTEAFF. The CDR3 nucleotides are TGTGCCAGCAGCACGCTCCGGACAGGCCTATCTAGGAACACTGAAGCTTTCTTT.

This clone was observed a few times. The rearrangement uses TRBV7-2 and TRBJ1-1; 7 bases align to TRBD1. Per germline, CDR1 SGHTA and CDR2 FQGNSA. J gave up 0 bases and V 4 bases, and 2 bases lay outside the gene matches. The CDR3 totals 14 residues. The CDR3 sequence: CASSWDRMNTEAFF. Written as DNA, the CDR3 is TGTGCCAGCAGCTGGGACAGAATGAACACTGAAGCTTTCTTT.

This chain uses TRBV11-2 with TRBJ2-7; a weak D match, TRBD1 (6 bases). The length of the CDR3 is 14 residues. The V gene's germline CDR1 is SGHAT and CDR2 FQNNGV. V gave up 1 base and J gave up 5 bases, with 12 bases separating them. The CDR3 DNA is TGTGCCAGCAGCTTAGGGGACATGGGAGACGAGCAGTACTTC. Its translation is CASSLGDMGDEQYF.

The chain is built from TRBV13 and TRBJ2-5; D remains unclear. V was cut by 0 bases and J by 4 bases, with 12 bases left in between. The CDR3 length is 15 residues. Germline V gene data show CDR1 as PRHDT and CDR2 as FYEKMQ (reference sequence). The DNA of the CDR3 is TGTGCCAGCAGCTTAGGCGCCAGAAGAGGAGAGACCCAGTACTTC. The encoded protein is CASSLGARRGETQYF.

V is TRBV2 and J is TRBJ2-7; D is ambiguous. Looked up from germline, CDR1 is SNHLY and CDR2 is FYNNEI. The CDR3 runs to 12 residues. V was cut by 5 bases and J by 6 bases, with 11 bases left in between. The CDR3 DNA sequence: TGTGCCAGCAGTCTCCCCCCAGGCGAGCAGTACTTC. Translation: CASSLPPGEQYF. The whole variable domain, remainder taken from reference TRBV2 and TRBJ2-7, is EPEVTQTPSHQVTQMGQEVILRCVPISNHLYFYWYRQILGQKVEFLVSFYNNEISEKSEIFDDQFSVERPDGSNFTLKIRSTKLEDSAMYFCASSLPPGEQYFGPGTRLTVT.

The rearrangement uses TRBV10-3 and TRBJ1-1; TRBD1 agrees at 7 bases. Trimming took 3 bases from V and 1 from J; bases not matched to a gene: 5. CDR1 and CDR2 from the germline V gene are ENHRY and SYGVKD. The CDR3 has 15 amino acids. For the CDR3, the DNA is TGTGCCATCAGTGACCTGACAGGGCCGAACACTGAAGCTTTCTTT. Amino acids: CAISDLTGPNTEAFF.

This clone was seen only a few times. V and J are TRBV9 and TRBJ1-1; D remains ambiguous. CDR1 is SGDLS and CDR2 is YYNGEE in the germline V gene. Trimming pared 4 bases from V and 2 bases from J, leaving 9 bases between. CDR3 length equals 13 residues. CDR3 sequence reads: CASSPTANTEAFF. CDR3 DNA sequence: TGTGCCAGCAGCCCCACAGCAAACACTGAAGCTTTCTTT.

This chain uses TRBV7-9 with TRBJ1-5, with 8 bases aligning to TRBD1. Germline trimming cut 5 bases from V and 6 bases from J; bases unmatched to any gene: 9. CDR3 length equals 15 residues. Germline V gene sequence: CDR1 SEHNR, CDR2 FQNEAQ (reference sequence). The CDR3: CASSPQGEDGQPQHF. The CDR3 DNA follows: TGTGCCAGCAGCCCACAGGGGGAGGATGGTCAGCCCCAGCATTTT.

CDR3 DNA: TGTGCCACCAGTCAGGGGGCGACCTACAATGAGCAGTTCTTC. This encodes CATSQGATYNEQFF. The J gene is TRBJ2-1, the V gene TRBV24-1; 8 bases fit TRBD1. CDR3 length equals 14 residues. Per germline, CDR1 KGHDR and CDR2 SFDVKD. Trimming took 6 bases from V and 2 from J; bases not matched to a gene: 2.